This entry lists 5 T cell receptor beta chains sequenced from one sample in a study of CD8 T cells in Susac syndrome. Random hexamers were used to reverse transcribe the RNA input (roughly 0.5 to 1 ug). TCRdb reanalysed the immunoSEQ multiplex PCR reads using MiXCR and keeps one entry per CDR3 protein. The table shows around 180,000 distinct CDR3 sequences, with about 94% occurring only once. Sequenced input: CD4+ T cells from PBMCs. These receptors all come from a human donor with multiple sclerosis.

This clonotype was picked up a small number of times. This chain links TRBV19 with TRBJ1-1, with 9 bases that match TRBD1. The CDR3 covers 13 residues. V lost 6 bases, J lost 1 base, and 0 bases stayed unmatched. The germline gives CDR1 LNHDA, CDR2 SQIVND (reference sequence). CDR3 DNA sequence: TGTGCCAGTAGGGGACAGGGGAACACTGAAGCTTTCTTT. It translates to CASRGQGNTEAFF.

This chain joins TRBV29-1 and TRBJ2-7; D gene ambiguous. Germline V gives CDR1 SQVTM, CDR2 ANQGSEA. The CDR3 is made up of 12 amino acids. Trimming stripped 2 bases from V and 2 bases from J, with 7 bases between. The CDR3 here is CSVELGTYEQYF. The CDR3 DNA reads TGCAGCGTTGAACTCGGTACCTACGAGCAGTACTTC.

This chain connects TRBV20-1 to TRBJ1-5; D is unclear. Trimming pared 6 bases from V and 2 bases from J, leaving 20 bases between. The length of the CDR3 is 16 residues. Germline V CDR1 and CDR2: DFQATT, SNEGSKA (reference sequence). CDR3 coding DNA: TGCAGTGCGAGCCCACCAGGCAGGTGGGGCAATCAGCCCCAGCATTTT. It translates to CSASPPGRWGNQPQHF.

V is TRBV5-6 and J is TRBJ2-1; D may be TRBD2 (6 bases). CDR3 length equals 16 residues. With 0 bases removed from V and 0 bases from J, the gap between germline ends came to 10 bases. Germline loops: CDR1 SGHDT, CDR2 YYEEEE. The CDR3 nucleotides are TGTGCCAGCAGCTTGGACGCGGGGAGCTCCTACAATGAGCAGTTCTTC. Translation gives CASSLDAGSSYNEQFF.

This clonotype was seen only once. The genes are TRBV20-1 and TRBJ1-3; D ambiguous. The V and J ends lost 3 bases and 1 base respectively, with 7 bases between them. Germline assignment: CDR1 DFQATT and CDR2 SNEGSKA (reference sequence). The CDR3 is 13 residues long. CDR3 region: CSASDPSGNTIYF. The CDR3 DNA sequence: TGCAGTGCTAGTGATCCTTCTGGAAACACCATATATTTT.